This paragraph reports one T cell receptor beta chain. Its specificity is not known. This sample was taken from a study of T cell responses to AZD1222 COVID-19 vaccine. Overall study results and limits: Females outnumbered males among donors, who were mostly white British; clonal diversity was possibly underestimated. Nearly half of spike-specific TCRs reportedly target variant regions that are unmutated in the B.1.351 and B.1.1.7 variants.

Germline V gives CDR1 SNHLY, CDR2 FYNNEI. This CDR3 has 14 residues. V lost 0 bases and J lost 9; bases outside the gene matches: 2. Profiling relied on immunoSEQ multiplex PCR, and the TCRdb table lists in-frame clones only, not all of them. The data contain 140,000 to 150,000 clones, 90% to 95% of them singletons. The chain is built from TRBV2 and TRBJ1-6, with 7 bases aligning to TRBD1. Material: peripheral blood, obtained after recovery from COVID-19. The TCR sequence derives from an adult who had recovered from COVID-19. The CDR3 DNA reads TGTGCCAGCAGTGAAGCAGACAGGGTTTCACCCCTCCACTTT. This gives the protein CASSEADRVSPLHF.